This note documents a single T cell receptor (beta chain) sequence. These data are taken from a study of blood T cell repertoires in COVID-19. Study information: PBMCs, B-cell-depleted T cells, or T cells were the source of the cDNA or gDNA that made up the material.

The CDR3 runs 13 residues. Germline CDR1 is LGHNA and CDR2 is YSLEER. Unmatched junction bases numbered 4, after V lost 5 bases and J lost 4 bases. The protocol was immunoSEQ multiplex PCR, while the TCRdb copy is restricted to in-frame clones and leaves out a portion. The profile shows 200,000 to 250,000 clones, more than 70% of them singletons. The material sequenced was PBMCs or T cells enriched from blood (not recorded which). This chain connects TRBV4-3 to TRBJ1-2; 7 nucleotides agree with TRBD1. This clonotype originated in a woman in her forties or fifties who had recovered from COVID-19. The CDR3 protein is CASSRQGSYGYTF. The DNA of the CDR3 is TGCGCCAGCAGCAGACAGGGTAGCTATGGCTACACCTTC.